The 11 T cell receptor beta chains presented below share a single source sample, sequenced in a study of beta chain features in type 1 diabetes. Reverse transcription of all isolated RNA meant that expressed TCRB transcripts were sequenced. Assay used: immunoSEQ multiplex PCR; TCRdb lists only in-frame clones, some missing. The sample records some 350,000 clones, 13% being singletons. Their cognate antigens are unknown. Study observations and caveats: Moderate yet significant TCRB CDR3 shortening was seen in Type 1 diabetes patients in all four CD4+ subsets.

The sample consisted of naive CD4+ T cells from blood. The origin of the receptors is a woman under 30 with type 1 diabetes.

CDR3 sequence (DNA): TGCGCCAGCAGCCGCACCGGGACTAGCGGGAGGGCCCAAGAGACCCAGTACTTC. Amino acid sequence: CASSRTGTSGRAQETQYF. This sequence joins TRBV4-1 and TRBJ2-5; 16 nucleotides agree with TRBD2. V dropped 4 bases and J dropped 1; count of bases not matched to a gene: 6. The CDR3 length is 18 residues. Germline CDR1 and CDR2: MGHRA and YSYEKL.

Ten or more counts support this clone. The chain is built from TRBV29-1 and TRBJ2-7; 7 bases match TRBD1. V was pared by 6 bases and J by 6 bases, with 5 bases of the junction left unmatched. The length of the CDR3 is 11 residues. From germline, CDR1 is SQVTM and CDR2 ANQGSEA. This CDR3 is CSVTRTGEQYF. For the CDR3, the DNA is TGCAGCGTCACCCGGACAGGCGAGCAGTACTTC.

On this clone: At the DNA level, this CDR3 is encoded by other sequences in the same sample as well. This sequence joins TRBV5-1 and TRBJ2-3; TRBD2 matches 7 bases. This CDR3 is built from 15 residues. Unmatched junction bases numbered 5, after V lost 4 bases and J lost 0 bases. The germline CDR1 and CDR2 sequences are SGHRS and YFSETQ. CDR3 nucleotides: TGCGCCAGCAGCCTTAGCGGGCCTAGCACAGATACGCAGTATTTT. Translated, it gives CASSLSGPSTDTQYF.

The table lists this clone with a few counts. The chain links TRBV5-1 to TRBJ2-5; no definite D call. The ends were cut back, 2 bases at V and 1 base at J, with 6 bases in the middle. Germline-derived CDR1 and CDR2 are SGHRS and YFSETQ. The length of the CDR3 is 13 residues. CDR3 DNA sequence: TGCGCCAGCAGCTTTGGCTTCCAAGAGACCCAGTACTTC. Translated: CASSFGFQETQYF. Based on the CDR3 plus reference TRBV5-1 and TRBJ2-5, the full variable domain is KAGVTQTPRYLIKTRGQQVTLSCSPISGHRSVSWYQQTPGQGLQFLFEYFSETQRNKGNFPGRFSGRQFSNSRSEMNVSTLELGDSALYLCASSFGFQETQYFGPGTRLLVL.

This clone was detected a few times. This chain links TRBV2 with TRBJ1-1, with a weak D call TRBD1 (5 bases). The CDR3 is 12 residues long. The germline V gene encodes CDR1 SNHLY and CDR2 FYNNEI. V was clipped by 6 bases and J by 10 bases, with 15 bases between them. The chain's CDR3 is CASSAPGLGAFF. Here the CDR3 DNA reads TGTGCCAGCAGCGCGCCAGGGCTCGGAGCTTTCTTT. Drawing the rest from reference TRBV2 and TRBJ1-1, the complete variable domain is EPEVTQTPSHQVTQMGQEVILRCVPISNHLYFYWYRQILGQKVEFLVSFYNNEISEKSEIFDDQFSVERPDGSNFTLKIRSTKLEDSAMYFCASSAPGLGAFFGQGTRLTVV.

The chain carries TRBV30 and TRBJ1-2, with TRBD1 identical over 9 bases. Germline lookup yields CDR1 GTSNPN and CDR2 SVGIG (reference sequence). The V segment lost 2 bases and the J segment 7 bases; nucleotides outside the gene matches: 8. The CDR3 length is 14 residues. The CDR3 DNA follows: TGTGCCTGGAGTCCCGCGGACAGGGGAGGTGGCTACACCTTC. Its protein product is CAWSPADRGGGYTF.

This clone was seen a handful of times. The same CDR3 also results from other DNA sequences found in this sample. This chain connects TRBV18 to TRBJ2-3; 8 nucleotides line up with TRBD2. This CDR3 region has 16 residues. J was trimmed by 1 base and V by 3 bases; bases with no gene match: 6. Germline V gene data show CDR1 as KGHSH and CDR2 as LQKENI. The CDR3 DNA sequence: TGTGCCAGCTCACCTGGGCTAGCGGGTGGCACAGATACGCAGTATTTT. Protein sequence: CASSPGLAGGTDTQYF.

The CDR3 protein is CASSSGTSQAETQYF. The CDR3 DNA sequence: TGCGCCAGCAGCTCCGGGACATCTCAAGCGGAGACCCAGTACTTC. This chain uses TRBV5-1 with TRBJ2-5; D possibly corresponds to TRBD1 (6 bases). Trimming pared 3 bases from V and 5 bases from J, leaving 17 bases between. The germline V gene encodes CDR1 SGHRS and CDR2 YFSETQ. CDR3 length: 15 amino acids.

There are a few counts of this clone. The chain employs TRBV4-2 and TRBJ2-5; 11 bases fit TRBD2. V lost 2 bases to trimming and J lost 5 bases; unmatched junction nucleotides: 7. CDR1 LGHNA and CDR2 YNFKEQ come from the germline V gene. The CDR3 extends over 16 amino acids. Written as DNA, the CDR3 is TGTGCCAGCAGCCAAAGTGAGGCTAGCGGGAGGGAGACCCAGTACTTC. This translates into CASSQSEASGRETQYF.

This clone has more than one count but fewer than ten. The rearrangement uses TRBV5-1 and TRBJ2-1, with TRBD1 identical over 8 bases. This CDR3 region has 15 residues. Unmatched junction bases numbered 8, after V lost 4 bases and J lost 5 bases. Germline V gene sequence: CDR1 SGHRS, CDR2 YFSETQ. The CDR3, as DNA: TGCGCCAGCAGCCGCAGGGGGCGATTTGACAATGAGCAGTTCTTC. This codes for CASSRRGRFDNEQFF.

V and J are TRBV9 and TRBJ1-1; TRBD1 matches at 8 bases. V was pared by 0 bases and J by 9 bases, with 4 bases of the junction left unmatched. The CDR3 extends over 13 amino acids. Germline CDR1 reads SGDLS; CDR2 reads YYNGEE. DNA of the CDR3: TGTGCCAGCAGCGTAGCGCCAGGGGGCAAAGCTTTCTTT. It specifies CASSVAPGGKAFF.